These 11 T cell receptor beta chains were sequenced from one sample in a study of CD8 T cells in ankylosing spondylitis. One entry per CDR3 protein, called by TCRdb with MiXCR from the 5' RACE reads. The table lists 380,000 or so distinct CDR3 sequences, 20% of them singletons. The sequenced material came from blood, either unsorted or a sorted T cell fraction (not recorded which). These receptors all stem from a male donor with ankylosing spondylitis or in good health (not recorded which).

The rearrangement uses TRBV27 and TRBJ1-1, with 8 bases fitting TRBD1. Germline V CDR1 and CDR2: MNHEY, SMNVEV (reference sequence). Unmatched junction bases numbered 0, after V lost 6 bases and J lost 3 bases. The CDR3 length is 12 residues. The CDR3 DNA follows: TGTGCCAGCAGACAGGGGGACACTGAAGCTTTCTTT. Residues: CASRQGDTEAFF.

The rearrangement joins TRBV29-1 to TRBJ2-7; D possibly uses TRBD1 or TRBD2 (6 bases each). CDR3 length: 13 residues. V dropped 4 bases and J dropped 3 bases, with 13 bases sitting between them. Germline V lookup: CDR1 SQVTM, CDR2 ANQGSEA. This CDR3 reads CSVVRGGGYEQYF. Here the CDR3 DNA reads TGCAGCGTTGTTCGAGGGGGAGGCTACGAGCAGTACTTC.

This clonotype was seen a few times. The chain couples TRBV15 to TRBJ2-1; 8 bases are shared with TRBD1. Germline V gives CDR1 LNHNV, CDR2 YYDKDF (reference sequence). The trim removed 4 bases at V and 9 bases at J, leaving 8 bases unmatched. The CDR3 spans 14 residues. Here the CDR3 reads CATSNDRGGGEQFF. The CDR3 bases are TGTGCCACCAGCAACGACAGGGGTGGCGGTGAGCAGTTCTTC. Together with reference TRBV15 and TRBJ2-1, the CDR3 gives the full variable domain: DAMVIQNPRYQVTQFGKPVTLSCSQTLNHNVMYWYQQKSSQAPKLLFHYYDKDFNNEADTPDNFQSRRPNTSFCFLDIRSPGLGDTAMYLCATSNDRGGGEQFFGPGTRLTVL.

The V gene is TRBV29-1, the J gene TRBJ2-5; TRBD1 matches at 7 bases. Germline V lookup: CDR1 SQVTM, CDR2 ANQGSEA. This CDR3 contains 15 residues. J was trimmed by 2 bases and V by 2 bases; bases with no gene match: 8. The CDR3 nucleotides are TGCAGCGTTGAAAATTTGACAGGGTGGCAAGAGACCCAGTACTTC. This gives the protein CSVENLTGWQETQYF.

The chain couples TRBV7-3 to TRBJ2-7; D is unresolved. V lost 5 bases and J lost 7, with 15 bases in between. CDR1 is SGHTA, CDR2 FQGTGA, per germline. This CDR3 contains 13 residues. CDR3 DNA: TGTGCCAGCAGCCCTCGGACCGAGAAGGAGCAGTACTTC. It specifies CASSPRTEKEQYF.

There are a few counts of this clonotype. The chain combines TRBV7-7 with TRBJ2-1; the D gene is possibly TRBD1 (6 bases). V shed 3 bases and J shed 0 bases, with 9 bases lying between them. CDR1 SSHAT and CDR2 FNYEAQ come from the germline V gene (reference sequence). This CDR3 comprises 15 residues. The DNA of the CDR3 is TGTGCCAGCAGCTTGGGGGCTAGCTCCTACAATGAGCAGTTCTTC. The encoded protein is CASSLGASSYNEQFF.

This chain joins TRBV6-1 and TRBJ2-7, with a possible D match to TRBD1 (6 bases). The V gene lost 4 bases and the J gene lost 3 bases, with 13 bases spanning the gap. In germline, CDR1 is MNHNS, CDR2 SASEGT. The CDR3 length is 14 residues. CDR3 nucleotide sequence: TGTGCCAGCAGTGGGGACATTATAGTCTACGAGCAGTACTTC. Protein sequence: CASSGDIIVYEQYF.

This clonotype was found a few times. The chain employs TRBV27 and TRBJ2-2; no reliable D call. The CDR3 runs 13 residues. V lost 3 bases and J 6 bases, leaving 8 bases between the germline ends. In germline, CDR1 is MNHEY, CDR2 SMNVEV (reference sequence). The CDR3 sequence: CASSFLVSGELFF. CDR3 bases: TGTGCCAGCAGTTTTCTGGTCTCCGGGGAGCTGTTTTTT.

The chain employs TRBV2 and TRBJ2-5; 7 bases are a match to TRBD1. Germline V CDR1 and CDR2: SNHLY, FYNNEI. Germline trimming cut 5 bases from V and 2 bases from J; bases unmatched to any gene: 11. There are 16 residues in the CDR3. The CDR3 DNA follows: TGTGCCAGCAGTCCACAGGGGAGTCTGGGGCAAGAGACCCAGTACTTC. It yields the protein CASSPQGSLGQETQYF.

CDR3 sequence reads: CASSLRLQPYEQYF. In nucleotides, the CDR3 is TGTGCCAGCAGTTTGCGGTTACAGCCCTACGAGCAGTACTTC. The chain has TRBV28 and TRBJ2-7; unclear D gene. Germline V gene sequence: CDR1 MDHEN, CDR2 SYDVKM. Trimming pared 3 bases from V and 2 bases from J, leaving 11 bases between. There are 14 residues in the CDR3.

There are a few counts of this clonotype. This chain links TRBV2 with TRBJ2-5; TRBD2 agrees at 12 bases. The trim removed 6 bases at V and 2 bases at J, leaving 10 bases unmatched. CDR1 is SNHLY and CDR2 is FYNNEI in the germline V gene. This CDR3 is built from 17 residues. CDR3 protein: CASSGLAGPTRQETQYF. For the CDR3, the DNA is TGTGCCAGCAGCGGACTAGCGGGGCCCACAAGGCAAGAGACCCAGTACTTC. The complete variable domain, with remaining parts taken from reference TRBV2 and TRBJ2-5, reads EPEVTQTPSHQVTQMGQEVILRCVPISNHLYFYWYRQILGQKVEFLVSFYNNEISEKSEIFDDQFSVERPDGSNFTLKIRSTKLEDSAMYFCASSGLAGPTRQETQYFGPGTRLLVL.